This TCR beta chain was sequenced for a study of control samples from healthy donors and cancer patients. The germline gives CDR1 MNHEY, CDR2 SVGAGI. V gave up 6 bases and J gave up 10 bases, with 16 bases separating them. This CDR3 is 14 amino acids long. This table comes from immunoSEQ multiplex PCR, and its TCRdb copy is limited to in-frame clones, with some not included. The sample holds about 120,000 clones; roughly 88% are singletons and the top ten take around 3.5%. This clonotype was obtained from a woman aged 55 to 70 with lung cancer. Sequencing was performed on PBMCs. V is TRBV6-5 and J is TRBJ1-6, with D unclear. The chain's CDR3 is CASSLQRTGSPLHF. The CDR3 DNA follows: TGTGCCAGCAGCCTACAGAGGACGGGATCACCCCTCCACTTT.